The 8 T cell receptor beta chains in this list originate from one sample, sequenced in a study of T cells in Graves' hyperthyroidism and ophthalmopathy. Regions amplified from RNA transcripts were the TCR beta CDR3 regions. The TCR CDR3 first-round RT-PCR relied on the HTBI primer set. One entry per CDR3 protein results from TCRdb running MiXCR on the multiplex PCR reads. The sample yields just under 750,000 distinct CDR3 sequences, over 35% seen once. Source material: blood. The receptors shown here come from a woman in her forties with Graves' hyperthyroidism.

This clonotype occurred many times. V and J are TRBV20-1 and TRBJ2-5; no clear D gene. From germline, CDR1 is DFQATT and CDR2 SNEGSKA (reference sequence). Trimming took 3 bases from V and 3 from J, leaving 8 bases between them. The CDR3 extends over 12 amino acids. The CDR3 loop is CSARRWEETQYF. CDR3 sequence (DNA): TGCAGTGCTAGGCGTTGGGAAGAGACCCAGTACTTC.

The chain couples TRBV25-1 to TRBJ1-1, with D perhaps matching TRBD1 (6 bases). The V end lost 6 bases, the J end lost 8 bases, and 22 bases lay between the germline ends. The CDR3 sequence is 15 residues long. CDR1 and CDR2 (germline): MGHDK, SYGVNS. CDR3 DNA sequence: TGTGCCAGCAGCGTCAGAGGTCACAACAGGGTCGAAGCTTTCTTT. This translates into CASSVRGHNRVEAFF.

This clonotype appeared a few times. This sequence joins TRBV10-3 and TRBJ2-7, with 8 bases lining up with TRBD1. The CDR3 has 14 residues. J was trimmed by 2 bases and V by 4 bases; bases with no gene match: 4. The germline gives CDR1 ENHRY, CDR2 SYGVKD. CDR3 loop: CAISGTGRAYEQYF. DNA for the CDR3: TGTGCCATCAGTGGGACAGGGCGGGCCTACGAGCAGTACTTC.

This clonotype was observed a few times. The chain uses TRBV7-2 and TRBJ1-6; unclear D gene. The germline V gene has CDR1 SGHTA and CDR2 FQGNSA. V lost 5 bases and J 5 bases, leaving 13 bases between the germline ends. The CDR3 sequence is 15 residues long. CDR3 DNA: TGTGCCAGCAGCGCAGAGGCGAACAATAATTCACCCCTCCACTTT. Translated: CASSAEANNNSPLHF. The whole variable domain, filled in from reference TRBV7-2 and TRBJ1-6, reads GAGVSQSPSNKVTEKGKDVELRCDPISGHTALYWYRQSLGQGLEFLIYFQGNSAPDKSGLPSDRFSAERTGGSVSTLTIQRTQQEDSAVYLCASSAEANNNSPLHFGNGTRLTVT.

This sequence joins TRBV10-3 and TRBJ2-7; 11 bases line up with TRBD2. J lost 4 bases, V lost 3 bases, and 11 bases had no gene match. This CDR3 has 17 amino acids. CDR1 is ENHRY and CDR2 is SYGVKD in the germline V gene. CDR3: CAISEILAGDTGYEQYF. CDR3 nucleotides: TGTGCCATCAGTGAAATACTAGCGGGAGATACGGGTTACGAGCAGTACTTC.

This clonotype has just a few counts. One end of the junction fails to match germline, which may point to a read error. The chain uses TRBV10-3 and TRBJ1-4; TRBD1 aligns across 7 bases. The CDR3 contains 14 residues. CDR1 and CDR2 from the germline V gene are ENHRY and SYGVKD. The DNA for the CDR3 is TGTGCCAGCAGTCCGGGACAGAGGATTGAAAAACTGTTTTTT. It translates to CASSPGQRIEKLFF.

This clonotype was detected only a few times. The chain couples TRBV4-2 to TRBJ1-1; D remains unclear. Germline values: CDR1 LGHNA, CDR2 YNFKEQ. This CDR3 spans 13 amino acids. Trimming cost V 1 base and J 7 bases, with 10 bases left between them. Here the CDR3 DNA reads TGTGCCAGCAGCCAAGGGCGAATTGGTGAAGCTTTCTTT. Translation gives CASSQGRIGEAFF.

This clonotype was seen ten or more times. The genes are TRBV6-5 and TRBJ1-2; 9 bases match TRBD1. The CDR3 runs 15 residues. The ends lost 6 bases at V and 1 base at J; junction bases unmatched: 6. Germline CDR1 reads MNHEY; CDR2 reads SVGAGI. The CDR3 sequence: CASRRQGGDNYGYTF. The CDR3 DNA sequence: TGTGCCAGCAGACGACAGGGGGGCGATAACTATGGCTACACCTTC.